This T cell receptor (beta chain) was observed in a study of blood T cell repertoires in COVID-19. Study as a whole: T cells, B-cell-depleted T cells, or PBMCs supplied cDNA or gDNA.

The length of the CDR3 is 15 residues. The ends lost 4 bases at V and 0 bases at J; junction bases unmatched: 3. Germline lookup yields CDR1 LGHDT and CDR2 YNNKEL (reference sequence). Assay: immunoSEQ multiplex PCR; the TCRdb copy retains only in-frame clones and omits some. The sample has some 270,000 clones, under 95% seen once. This clone was counted once. This chain links TRBV3-1 (or the pseudogene TRBV3-2) with TRBJ1-1, with 9 positions matching TRBD1. Material for sequencing was PBMCs or T cells enriched from blood (not recorded which). This TCR came from a man between 35 and 55 years old who had been exposed to COVID-19. In DNA form, the CDR3 reads TGTGCCAGCAGCCTTCGGACAGGGGTGAACACTGAAGCTTTCTTT. This gives the protein CASSLRTGVNTEAFF.